What follows is one T cell receptor beta chain and its context. Repertoires were generated with immunoSEQ multiplex PCR, while TCRdb's copy carries only in-frame clones and drops some. The repertoire includes roughly 41,000 clones, around 93% of them detected once, and roughly 12% sits in the top ten. This entry is derived from a study of T cells in tuberculosis. Looked up from germline, CDR1 is SEHNR and CDR2 is FQNEAQ (reference sequence). CDR3 size: 18 residues. Trimming shortened V by 1 base and J by 1 base, and 17 bases separated the two germline ends. The chain joins TRBV7-9 to TRBJ1-5; a weak D match, TRBD1 (5 bases). Source material: PBMCs. The origin of this receptor is a donor between 10 and 35 years old with latent tuberculosis or without tuberculosis infection. Some clones in this sample may be carry-over from other donors' samples. The CDR3 nucleotides read TGTGCCAGCAGCTTAGAAGGGGCCGATCTGGACAGCAATCAGCCCCAGCATTTT. This encodes CASSLEGADLDSNQPQHF. The full variable domain, rest sourced from reference TRBV7-9 and TRBJ1-5, is DTGVSQNPRHKITKRGQNVTFRCDPISEHNRLYWYRQTLGQGPEFLTYFQNEAQLEKSRLLSDRFSAERPKGSFSTLEIQRTEQGDSAMYLCASSLEGADLDSNQPQHFGDGTRLSIL.